This TCR beta chain was identified in a study of cytomegalovirus exposure and HLA in healthy donors. Study-level background: Prior work identified 95 million to 120 million unique TCR beta sequences in some 200 million T cells. Overall study results and limits: For most TCR sequences rarity was the rule, although some public TCRs occurred in many donors. Owing to their indistinguishability, certain V segments, notably TRBV6-2 and TRBV6-3, were excluded. Only CMV serostatus was available as immune exposure information.

This CDR3 is built from 16 residues. Trimming removed 4 bases from V and 7 bases from J; junction bases left unmatched: 9. The germline CDR1 and CDR2 sequences are SGHRS and YFSETQ. PCR primers comprised 60 Vbeta and 13 Jbeta primers. TCRdb's table, derived via immunoSEQ multiplex PCR, lists solely in-frame clones and lacks some. The repertoire consists of fewer than 200,000 clones, with around 83% occurring once and the leading ten covering 1.6%. Turning to this clone: Its antigen is still unknown.

J is TRBJ2-1 and V is TRBV5-1; 12 bases align to TRBD2. Sequencing was carried out using PBMCs. The TCR originated in a man between 45 and 60 years old in good health and CMV-seronegative. CDR3 loop: CASSGGGTSGRNEQFF. CDR3 coding DNA: TGCGCCAGCAGCGGGGGAGGAACTAGCGGGAGGAATGAGCAGTTCTTC.